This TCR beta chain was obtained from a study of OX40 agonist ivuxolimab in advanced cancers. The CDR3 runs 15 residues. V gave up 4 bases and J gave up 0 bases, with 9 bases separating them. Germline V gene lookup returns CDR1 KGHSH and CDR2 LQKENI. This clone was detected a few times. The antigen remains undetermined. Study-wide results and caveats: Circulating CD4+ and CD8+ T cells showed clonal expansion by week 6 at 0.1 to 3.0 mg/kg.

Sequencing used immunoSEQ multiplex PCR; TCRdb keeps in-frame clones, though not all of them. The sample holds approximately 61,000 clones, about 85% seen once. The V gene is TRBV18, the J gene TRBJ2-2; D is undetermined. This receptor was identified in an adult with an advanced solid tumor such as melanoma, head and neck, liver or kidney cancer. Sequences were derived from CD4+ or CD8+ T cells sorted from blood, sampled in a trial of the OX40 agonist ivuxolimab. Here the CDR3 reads CASSRAVANTGELFF. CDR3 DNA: TGTGCCAGCTCACGGGCGGTGGCGAACACCGGGGAGCTGTTTTTT.